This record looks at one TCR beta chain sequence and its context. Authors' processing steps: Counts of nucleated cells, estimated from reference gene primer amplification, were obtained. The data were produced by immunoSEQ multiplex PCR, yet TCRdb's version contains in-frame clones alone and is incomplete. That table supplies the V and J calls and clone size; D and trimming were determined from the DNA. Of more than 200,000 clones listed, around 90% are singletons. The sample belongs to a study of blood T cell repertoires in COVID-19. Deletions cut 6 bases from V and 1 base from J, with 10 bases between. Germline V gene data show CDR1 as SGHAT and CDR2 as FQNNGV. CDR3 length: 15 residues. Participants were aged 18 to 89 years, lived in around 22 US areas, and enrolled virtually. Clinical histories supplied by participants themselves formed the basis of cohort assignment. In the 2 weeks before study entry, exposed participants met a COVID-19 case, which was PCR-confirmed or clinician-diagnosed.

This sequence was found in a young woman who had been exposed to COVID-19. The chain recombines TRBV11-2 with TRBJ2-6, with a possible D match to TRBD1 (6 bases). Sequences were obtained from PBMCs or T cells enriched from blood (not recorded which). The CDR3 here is CASSFQGSGANVLTF. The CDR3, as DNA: TGTGCCAGCAGTTTCCAGGGGTCTGGGGCCAACGTCCTGACTTTC.